This TCR beta chain stems from a study of identical twins. The CDR3 is 15 residues long. CDR1 is LGHDT, CDR2 YNNKEL, per germline (reference sequence). Trimming cost V 6 bases and J 1 base, with 16 bases left between them. Healthy Caucasian individuals made up all the donors. Comments on this clonotype: Its antigen is not identified.

TCRdb re-derived calls from the 5' RACE reads in MiXCR, one entry per CDR3 protein. This table holds about 1.7 million distinct CDR3 sequences, under 35% found once. Regarding the study as a whole: Out-of-frame TCR alpha sharing in monozygotic twins exceeded recombination model predictions.

The chain joins TRBV3-1 to TRBJ2-7; D is unclear. The sample consisted of cord blood. The sequence derives from a newborn girl in good health. The chain's CDR3 is CASRLYPDGSYEQYF. The CDR3 DNA sequence: TGTGCCAGCAGACTGTACCCGGACGGATCCTACGAGCAGTACTTC.